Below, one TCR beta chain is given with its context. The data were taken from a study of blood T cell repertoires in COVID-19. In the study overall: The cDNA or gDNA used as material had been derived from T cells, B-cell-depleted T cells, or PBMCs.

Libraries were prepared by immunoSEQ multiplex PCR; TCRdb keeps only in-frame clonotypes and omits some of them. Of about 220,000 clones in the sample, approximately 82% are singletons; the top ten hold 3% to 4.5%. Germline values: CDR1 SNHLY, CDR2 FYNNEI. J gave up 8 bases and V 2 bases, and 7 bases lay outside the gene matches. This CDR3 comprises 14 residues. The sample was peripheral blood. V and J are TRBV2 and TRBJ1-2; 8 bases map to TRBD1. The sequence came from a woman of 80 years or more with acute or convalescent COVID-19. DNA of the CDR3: TGTGCCAGCAGTGAAACCGGACAGGGAAGCGGCTACACCTTC. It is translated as CASSETGQGSGYTF.